The present T cell receptor beta chain was sequenced within a study of identical twins. Study findings and constraints: Whereas memory repertoires showed no such difference, abundant cord blood beta clonotypes carried fewer insertions. Analyses of zero insertions could, in part, be confounded by invariant MAIT and iNKT cells.

This clonotype was counted many times. Its antigen is undetermined. TCRdb reprocessed the 5' RACE reads via MiXCR and lists one record per CDR3 protein. The sample lists 450,000 to 650,000 distinct CDR3 sequences, approximately 9.6% occurring once. This CDR3 is 14 amino acids long. The V end was cut by 2 bases, the J end by 8 bases, with 16 bases between. CDR1 DFQATT and CDR2 SNEGSKA come from the germline V gene (reference sequence). This sample also appeared in a second study, on yellow fever vaccine responses in identical twins. From that study: Twins reportedly showed a vaccine T cell response that seemed partly convergent and partly personalized.

The chain recombines TRBV20-1 with TRBJ2-1, with D unresolved. What was sequenced was PBMCs. The clonotype originates from a woman aged 18-35 years in good health. This CDR3 is CSARRPRFGDEQFF. The CDR3 DNA sequence: TGCAGTGCTAGAAGGCCTAGGTTTGGGGATGAGCAGTTCTTC.